Below, 10 T cell receptor beta chains from the same sample are listed, as sequenced in a study of T cell responses to AZD1222 COVID-19 vaccine (dated by TCRdb to about 2021). Library creation used the immunoSEQ multiplex PCR assay. TCRdb holds this immuneACCESS table with in-frame rearrangements only. Some clones are missing; in checked studies, unresolved V genes explain under half, and the rest has no known cause. The sample records around 140,000 clones, about 92% of which are singletons. 4.5% to 5.5% of the sample is taken by the ten largest. The meaning of the sample's time point label: baseline before first vaccination. The source was peripheral blood, collected on day 0 of AZD1222 vaccination. All receptors come from an adult in good health.

V usage is TRBV19 and J usage is TRBJ2-7; D not certain. The germline V and J ends were trimmed by 5 bases and 3 bases, with 11 bases remaining between them. This CDR3 is built from 13 residues. The germline CDR1 and CDR2 sequences are LNHDA and SQIVND (reference sequence). The CDR3 loop is CASSPLIGYEQYF. In nucleotides, the CDR3 is TGTGCCAGTAGTCCACTAATAGGCTACGAGCAGTACTTC.

This chain connects TRBV27 to TRBJ2-2; 8 bases align to TRBD1. V was pared by 6 bases and J by 6 bases, with 6 bases of the junction left unmatched. This CDR3 contains 14 residues. CDR1 is MNHEY, CDR2 SMNVEV, per germline (reference sequence). The CDR3, as DNA: TGTGCCAGCAGGGTAGGACAGGGCCCCGGGGAGCTGTTTTTT. Its protein is CASRVGQGPGELFF.

The J gene is TRBJ1-5, the V gene TRBV5-4; D call uncertain. The CDR3 totals 13 residues. The V gene's germline CDR1 is SGHNT and CDR2 YYREEE (reference sequence). The V end lost 4 bases, the J end lost 5 bases, and 10 bases lay between the germline ends. In DNA, the CDR3 is TGTGCCAGCAGCGGGGAACCCGATCAGCCCCAGCATTTT. It encodes CASSGEPDQPQHF.

This chain links TRBV4-2 with TRBJ2-7, with D unresolved. V shed 4 bases and J shed 2 bases, with 12 bases lying between them. Per germline, CDR1 LGHNA and CDR2 YNFKEQ. The CDR3 has 14 amino acids. CDR3 DNA sequence: TGTGCCAGCAGCCCCAAAAGGGTACCCTACGAGCAGTACTTC. Amino acid sequence: CASSPKRVPYEQYF.

The chain uses TRBV6-2 or TRBV6-3 and TRBJ1-5; 7 bases align to TRBD1. Germline CDR1 is MNHEY and CDR2 is SVGEGT. The CDR3 sequence is 16 residues long. Losses at the gene ends were 6 bases for V and 0 bases for J; bases not matched to a gene: 8. CDR3 nucleotide sequence: TGTGCCAGCAGCCGAGCCAGGGGGTCTAGCAATCAGCCCCAGCATTTT. This sequence encodes CASSRARGSSNQPQHF.

This clone has only a few counts. The V and J genes are TRBV7-8 and TRBJ2-1, with D possibly matching TRBD1 (6 bases). The CDR3 consists of 15 residues. V was cut by 5 bases and J by 5 bases, with 16 bases left in between. Germline V gene data show CDR1 as SGHVS and CDR2 as FQNEAQ. Written as DNA, the CDR3 is TGTGCCAGCAGCCGAGAATGGGGGCGGGACAATGAGCAGTTCTTC. Encoded protein: CASSREWGRDNEQFF.

The gene calls are TRBV6-5 and TRBJ2-1; D not certain. CDR1 MNHEY and CDR2 SVGAGI come from the germline V gene. This CDR3 is 14 amino acids long. Trimming took 0 bases from V and 6 from J, leaving 9 bases between them. CDR3 loop: CASSYSNEANEQFF. CDR3 in DNA: TGTGCCAGCAGTTACTCTAACGAGGCCAATGAGCAGTTCTTC.

Details on this clone: Its ends do not fully match the called genes, so a read error is possible. The chain recombines TRBV7-7 with TRBJ2-1; 9 bases are shared with TRBD2. Germline lookup yields CDR1 SSHAT and CDR2 FNYEAQ (reference sequence). There are 17 residues in the CDR3. CDR3 coding DNA: TGTGCTAGCAGCCCAACTCTAGCGGGGAGCTCCTACAATGAGCAGTTCTTC. Translation: CASSPTLAGSSYNEQFF. The whole variable domain, remainder taken from reference TRBV7-7 and TRBJ2-1, is GAGVSQSPRYKVTKRGQDVTLRCDPISSHATLYWYQQALGQGPEFLTYFNYEAQPDKSGLPSDRFSAERPEGSISTLTIQRTEQRDSAMYRCASSPTLAGSSYNEQFFGPGTRLTVL.

This chain links TRBV6-2 or TRBV6-3 with TRBJ2-7; D not resolved. Between the trimmed V and J ends, which lost 5 bases and 7 bases, there was a span of 9 bases. Germline V lookup: CDR1 MNHEY, CDR2 SVGEGT. The CDR3 runs to 11 residues. DNA for the CDR3: TGTGCCAGCAGTCCGCAAGGAGAGCAGTACTTC. Protein sequence: CASSPQGEQYF.

V is TRBV28 and J is TRBJ2-7; TRBD2 matches 11 bases. CDR1 and CDR2 (germline): MDHEN, SYDVKM. This CDR3 has 17 amino acids. V trimming: 1 base; J trimming: 0 bases; junction bases outside the gene matches: 5. The CDR3, as DNA: TGTGCCAGCAGTTTATTCGGGACTAGCGGAGTCTCCTACGAGCAGTACTTC. Protein: CASSLFGTSGVSYEQYF.